This T cell receptor beta chain was sequenced in a study of OX40 agonist ivuxolimab in advanced cancers. Findings of the study overall: Expanded clones belonging to CD8+ T cells outnumbered, on average, those of CD4+. CD4+ and CD8+ T cells in blood underwent clonal expansion by week 6 at 0.1 to 3.0 mg/kg.

Of note for this clone: Its antigen is as yet unknown.

The method was immunoSEQ multiplex PCR; TCRdb's version includes in-frame clones alone and lacks a portion of them. The table lists about 81,000 clones, just over 90% of them singletons. Between the trimmed V and J ends, which lost 1 base and 2 bases, there was a span of 19 bases. Germline V gene lookup returns CDR1 SGHNT and CDR2 YYREEE (reference sequence). The CDR3 contains 17 residues. This chain connects TRBV5-4 to TRBJ2-7; D perhaps matches TRBD1 (5 bases). The sample consisted of CD4+ or CD8+ T cells sorted from blood, taken in a trial of the OX40 agonist ivuxolimab. The sequence was obtained from an adult with an advanced solid tumor such as melanoma, head and neck, liver or kidney cancer. The CDR3: CASSLSKAREVTYEQYF. CDR3 coding DNA: TGTGCCAGCAGCTTGTCAAAGGCCAGGGAAGTAACCTACGAGCAGTACTTC.